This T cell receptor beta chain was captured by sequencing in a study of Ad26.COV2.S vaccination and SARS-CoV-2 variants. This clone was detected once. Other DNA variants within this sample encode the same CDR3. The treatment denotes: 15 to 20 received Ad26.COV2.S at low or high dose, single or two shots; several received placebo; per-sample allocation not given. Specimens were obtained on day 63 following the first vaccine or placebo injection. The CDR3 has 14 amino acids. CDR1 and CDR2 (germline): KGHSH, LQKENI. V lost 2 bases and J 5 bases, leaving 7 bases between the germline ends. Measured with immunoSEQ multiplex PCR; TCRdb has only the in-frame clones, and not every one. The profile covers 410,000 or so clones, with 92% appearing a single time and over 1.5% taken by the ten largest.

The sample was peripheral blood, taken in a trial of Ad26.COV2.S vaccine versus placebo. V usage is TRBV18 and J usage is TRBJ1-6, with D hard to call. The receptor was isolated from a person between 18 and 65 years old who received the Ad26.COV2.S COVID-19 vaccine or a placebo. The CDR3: CASSPGQDNSPLHF. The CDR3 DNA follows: TGTGCCAGCTCACCAGGGCAGGATAATTCACCCCTCCACTTT. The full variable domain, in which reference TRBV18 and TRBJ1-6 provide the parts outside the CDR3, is NAGVMQNPRHLVRRRGQEARLRCSPMKGHSHVYWYRQLPEEGLKFMVYLQKENIIDESGMPKERFSAEFPKEGPSILRIQQVVRGDSAAYFCASSPGQDNSPLHFGNGTRLTVT.